Listed here are 17 T cell receptor beta chains from one sample, sequenced in a study of blood T cell repertoires in COVID-19 (dated by TCRdb to 2018 to 2020). The library was prepared using the immunoSEQ multiplex PCR assay. In TCRdb, the immuneACCESS table is reduced to in-frame sequences with V and J assigned. These tables do not hold every clone; where another copy was compared, an unresolved V gene accounts for under half, and the others remain unexplained. A total of hundreds of thousands of clones appear in this sample, 82% of them only once. The ten largest clones represent approximately 3.1% of the sample. The sequencing input was PBMCs or T cells enriched from blood (not recorded which). The receptors come from a woman in her sixties who had recovered from COVID-19.

The chain is built from TRBV7-9 and TRBJ1-4; D unresolved. This CDR3 spans 15 amino acids. The germline V gene encodes CDR1 SEHNR and CDR2 FQNEAQ (reference sequence). The V end was cut by 5 bases, the J end by 0 bases, with 10 bases between. DNA for the CDR3: TGTGCCAGCAGCCCCGGCGGCTCAACTAATGAAAAACTGTTTTTT. This gives the protein CASSPGGSTNEKLFF.

In its sample, this clone was seen once. The same CDR3 can be traced to other DNA sequences in this sample. The rearrangement joins TRBV19 to TRBJ2-5; 8 bases match TRBD2. Germline loops: CDR1 LNHDA, CDR2 SQIVND (reference sequence). With V trimmed by 6 bases and J by 1 base, 1 base remained unmatched. CDR3 size: 13 residues. The chain's CDR3 is CASRAGGQETQYF. The DNA of the CDR3 is TGTGCCAGTAGGGCGGGAGGCCAAGAGACCCAGTACTTC.

This chain connects TRBV6-1 to TRBJ2-5; 11 positions agree with TRBD2. The V and J ends lost 4 bases and 5 bases, in that order; junction bases with no gene match: 9. The CDR3 contains 16 residues. Germline CDR1 MNHNS, CDR2 SASEGT. CDR3 nucleotide sequence: TGTGCCAGCAGTGTACATAGCGGGGGGGCCGGCGAGACCCAGTACTTC. Its protein is CASSVHSGGAGETQYF.

The CDR3: CASSPRTERNQPQHF. As DNA, the CDR3 is TGTGCCAGTAGTCCCCGGACAGAACGCAATCAGCCCCAGCATTTT. V usage is TRBV19 and J usage is TRBJ1-5, with D tentatively TRBD1 (6 bases). Germline V gives CDR1 LNHDA, CDR2 SQIVND (reference sequence). The V end lost 5 bases, the J end lost 2 bases, and 13 bases lay between the germline ends. The CDR3 loop spans 15 amino acids.

The rearrangement joins TRBV18 to TRBJ2-4, with a tentative D call TRBD2 (6 bases). There are 15 residues in the CDR3. V dropped 1 base and J dropped 3 bases, with 10 bases sitting between them. Per germline, CDR1 KGHSH and CDR2 LQKENI. CDR3: CASSPRRDLKNIQYF. As DNA, the CDR3 is TGTGCCAGCTCACCACGGAGGGACCTCAAAAACATTCAGTACTTC.

The chain combines TRBV6-6 with TRBJ1-6; the D is unclear. V was cut by 4 bases and J by 7 bases, with 2 bases left in between. Germline lookup yields CDR1 MNHNY and CDR2 SVGAGI (reference sequence). The CDR3 is made up of 11 amino acids. The CDR3 loop is CASSLNSPLHF. DNA for the CDR3: TGTGCCAGCAGTTTAAATTCACCCCTCCACTTT.

This chain connects TRBV19 to TRBJ1-1, with 8 bases fitting TRBD1. The V segment lost 7 bases and the J segment 5 bases; nucleotides outside the gene matches: 9. The CDR3 spans 14 residues. CDR1 is LNHDA, CDR2 SQIVND, per germline (reference sequence). CDR3 loop: CASTRGQGGTEAFF. The DNA for the CDR3 is TGTGCCAGTACTCGAGGACAGGGAGGGACTGAAGCTTTCTTT.

The table lists this clone with a few counts. The rearrangement joins TRBV5-1 to TRBJ1-3, with a weak D call TRBD1 (6 bases). The V gene's germline CDR1 is SGHRS and CDR2 YFSETQ. Between the trimmed V and J ends, which lost 3 bases and 4 bases, there was a span of 11 bases. The CDR3 is 14 amino acids. CDR3 loop: CASSSGTIGNTIYF. In DNA, the CDR3 is TGCGCCAGCAGCTCCGGGACAATCGGAAACACCATATATTTT.

The CDR3 region has the DNA TGCGCCAGCAGCATTGCCCAGATCCCTAGGCCTTATGGCTACACCTTC. Translated, it gives CASSIAQIPRPYGYTF. J is TRBJ1-2 and V is TRBV5-1; no definite D call. This CDR3 contains 16 residues. The V end lost 4 bases, the J end lost 5 bases, and 21 bases lay between the germline ends. CDR1 is SGHRS and CDR2 is YFSETQ in the germline V gene. The complete variable domain, with remaining parts taken from reference TRBV5-1 and TRBJ1-2, reads KAGVTQTPRYLIKTRGQQVTLSCSPISGHRSVSWYQQTPGQGLQFLFEYFSETQRNKGNFPGRFSGRQFSNSRSEMNVSTLELGDSALYLCASSIAQIPRPYGYTFGSGTRLTVV.

This clone was seen just once. V is TRBV2 and J is TRBJ2-5; maybe TRBD2 (6 bases). V was shortened by 7 bases and J by 2 bases, with 14 bases between the two germline ends. This CDR3 comprises 14 residues. Germline assignment: CDR1 SNHLY and CDR2 FYNNEI. The CDR3 nucleotides read TGTGCCAGCACCGGGCATAGCGGACAAGAGACCCAGTACTTC. Its translation: CASTGHSGQETQYF.

The rearrangement links TRBV11-2 to TRBJ1-1; 9 bases align to TRBD1. Germline assignment: CDR1 SGHAT and CDR2 FQNNGV. V was clipped by 5 bases and J by 0 bases; unmatched bases: 4. This CDR3 spans 15 amino acids. The CDR3 DNA is TGTGCCAGCAGCCCGGGACAGGGCTTGAACACTGAAGCTTTCTTT. It encodes CASSPGQGLNTEAFF.

This clone was detected only a few times. The V and J genes are TRBV7-8 and TRBJ2-4; 7 bases are shared with TRBD1. Germline V gene lookup returns CDR1 SGHVS and CDR2 FQNEAQ. The CDR3 extends over 18 amino acids. With 3 bases clipped from V and 0 bases from J, the junction kept 11 bases outside the gene matches. As DNA, the CDR3 is TGTGCCAGCAGCTTGCCCCAGACGGGACAGCTAGCCAAAAACATTCAGTACTTC. Its protein product is CASSLPQTGQLAKNIQYF.

This clone is termed medium-sized. This rearrangement joins TRBV4-3 to TRBJ2-3; D is unclear. This CDR3 region has 14 residues. The ends were cut back, 0 bases at V and 8 bases at J, with 12 bases in the middle. Germline CDR1 and CDR2: LGHNA and YSLEER. The CDR3 sequence: CASSQEYSHSTQYF. The CDR3 DNA reads as TGCGCCAGCAGCCAAGAATACTCTCATTCTACGCAGTATTTT.

This chain joins TRBV7-9 and TRBJ2-1, with 7 positions matching TRBD2. The CDR3 contains 15 residues. With 5 bases clipped from V and 3 bases from J, the junction kept 7 bases outside the gene matches. Germline assignment: CDR1 SEHNR and CDR2 FQNEAQ (reference sequence). The CDR3 sequence is CASSPPGGGYNEQFF. The CDR3 region has the DNA TGTGCCAGCAGCCCCCCTGGCGGGGGCTACAATGAGCAGTTCTTC.

J is TRBJ1-1 and V is TRBV7-8; TRBD1 is a possible D gene (5 bases). Germline assignment: CDR1 SGHVS and CDR2 FQNEAQ. Trimming took 5 bases from V and 1 from J, leaving 14 bases between them. This CDR3 region has 15 residues. As DNA, the CDR3 is TGTGCCAGCAGCCAATGGACATTGGAGAACACTGAAGCTTTCTTT. This encodes CASSQWTLENTEAFF.

The V call is TRBV11-2, the J call TRBJ2-7, with D uncertain. CDR1 is SGHAT and CDR2 is FQNNGV in the germline V gene. The CDR3 is 14 amino acids. V was pared by 2 bases and J by 4 bases, with 12 bases between. CDR3 protein: CASSLQPSRYEQYF. CDR3 bases: TGTGCCAGCAGCTTACAGCCCTCGAGGTACGAGCAGTACTTC.

This clone was recorded a few times. The V and J genes are TRBV11-3 and TRBJ1-1; D not resolved. Trimming took off 0 bases at V and 5 bases at J, with 7 bases between the two ends. The CDR3 has 13 residues. Germline V CDR1 and CDR2: SGHNT, YENEEA. The CDR3 sequence: CASSLDRVTEAFF. The CDR3 bases are TGTGCCAGCAGCTTAGATCGGGTGACTGAAGCTTTCTTT.